This passage covers 7 T cell receptor beta chains from one sample sequenced in a study of PD-1 blockade in classical Hodgkin lymphoma. Repertoires were generated with immunoSEQ multiplex PCR, while TCRdb's copy carries only in-frame clones and drops some. The sample records about 93,000 clones, around 90% being singletons. After autologous stem cell transplantation all patients relapsed, and prior brentuximab vedotin exposure differed between cohorts. The input for sequencing was peripheral blood mononuclear cells (PBMCs), taken before the second cycle of nivolumab. The receptors here all came from a human donor with classical Hodgkin lymphoma.

The chain uses TRBV29-1 and TRBJ2-1; D not certain. Trimming took 3 bases from V and 0 from J, leaving 9 bases between them. The CDR3 has 14 residues. CDR1 is SQVTM and CDR2 is ANQGSEA in the germline V gene. CDR3 coding DNA: TGCAGCGTTGAGCGCCCTAACTCCTACAATGAGCAGTTCTTC. Amino acids: CSVERPNSYNEQFF.

The V call is TRBV28, the J call TRBJ2-7; D not certain. V was clipped by 4 bases and J by 0 bases, with 7 bases between them. The CDR3 length is 13 residues. Germline values: CDR1 MDHEN, CDR2 SYDVKM. CDR3 protein: CASSWHNSYEQYF. The CDR3 DNA follows: TGTGCCAGCAGTTGGCATAACTCCTACGAGCAGTACTTC.

The rearrangement joins TRBV5-6 to TRBJ2-5; TRBD1 agrees at 9 bases. The trim removed 0 bases at V and 2 bases at J, leaving 8 bases unmatched. Germline V gene data show CDR1 as SGHDT and CDR2 as YYEEEE. The CDR3 is 17 amino acids. CDR3 loop: CASSLVSGQGGQETQYF. CDR3 DNA sequence: TGTGCCAGCAGCTTGGTTTCGGGACAGGGAGGTCAAGAGACCCAGTACTTC.

V usage is TRBV6-1 and J usage is TRBJ1-1; D remains ambiguous. Germline V lookup: CDR1 MNHNS, CDR2 SASEGT. With 4 bases removed from V and 0 bases from J, the gap between germline ends came to 18 bases. CDR3 length equals 17 residues. The CDR3 here is CASSAASLAGLNTEAFF. The DNA of the CDR3 is TGTGCCAGCAGTGCGGCTTCTCTGGCAGGCCTGAACACTGAAGCTTTCTTT.

The rearrangement links TRBV6-1 to TRBJ2-3; tentatively, D is TRBD2 (7 bases). The CDR3 has 13 amino acids. CDR1 MNHNS and CDR2 SASEGT come from the germline V gene. V lost 1 base and J 14 bases, leaving 16 bases between the germline ends. CDR3 coding DNA: TGTGCCAGCAGTGAAGAACAGGGCGGGGGAAGGTATTTT. Translated: CASSEEQGGGRYF.

The V and J genes are TRBV6-1 and TRBJ2-1; D might be TRBD2 (6 bases). This CDR3 has 17 residues. Germline lookup yields CDR1 MNHNS and CDR2 SASEGT. V was trimmed by 1 base and J by 7 bases, leaving 20 bases between them. The CDR3 coding sequence is TGTGCCAGCAGTGAAGTAAATACGGGAGTTTACGGAAATGAGCAGTTCTTC. It translates to CASSEVNTGVYGNEQFF.

This chain joins TRBV6-1 and TRBJ2-7, with 9 positions matching TRBD2. The germline V gene has CDR1 MNHNS and CDR2 SASEGT. The CDR3 totals 15 residues. V lost 6 bases, J lost 1 base, and 7 bases stayed unmatched. CDR3 coding DNA: TGTGCCAGCAGCCGTAGCGGGAGTCCGTCCTACGAGCAGTACTTC. It translates to CASSRSGSPSYEQYF.